These 29 T cell receptor beta chains were sequenced from one sample in a study of blood T cell repertoires in COVID-19. Sequencing used immunoSEQ multiplex PCR; TCRdb keeps in-frame clones, though not all of them. In the table there are roughly 70,000 clones, about four fifths of which are singletons. Source material: peripheral blood. The receptors come from a man aged 70-80 years who had recovered from COVID-19.

This clone was found once. V is TRBV7-3 and J is TRBJ2-1; no clear D. The V gene lost 3 bases and the J gene lost 5 bases, with 8 bases spanning the gap. The length of the CDR3 is 13 residues. Germline CDR1 SGHTA, CDR2 FQGTGA. The CDR3 region is CASSFAQNNEQFF. The CDR3 DNA reads TGTGCCAGCAGCTTTGCACAGAACAATGAGCAGTTCTTC.

The gene calls are TRBV5-5 and TRBJ1-4; TRBD1 matches at 8 bases. This CDR3 is 14 amino acids long. CDR1 and CDR2 from the germline V gene are SGHKS and YYEKEE (reference sequence). The V segment lost 4 bases and the J segment 5 bases; nucleotides outside the gene matches: 4. In nucleotides, the CDR3 is TGTGCCAGCAGCCCGGGGACAGGAAATGAAAAACTGTTTTTT. This translates into CASSPGTGNEKLFF. The variable domain in full, with the rest retrieved from reference TRBV5-5 and TRBJ1-4, is DAGVTQSPTHLIKTRGQQVTLRCSPISGHKSVSWYQQVLGQGPQFIFQYYEKEERGRGNFPDRFSARQFPNYSSELNVNALLLGDSALYLCASSPGTGNEKLFFGSGTQLSVL.

V usage is TRBV3-1 (or the pseudogene TRBV3-2) and J usage is TRBJ2-7; 11 bases are a match to TRBD1. Trimming at V came to 4 bases and at J to 2 bases, leaving 4 bases not matched to a gene. The CDR3 is made up of 15 amino acids. The germline gives CDR1 LGHDT, CDR2 YNNKEL (reference sequence). The CDR3 loop reads CASSRDRGNTYEQYF. CDR3 sequence (DNA): TGTGCCAGCAGCCGGGACAGGGGGAATACCTACGAGCAGTACTTC.

This chain joins TRBV2 and TRBJ2-1; D gene unclear. Trimming took 1 base from V and 8 from J, leaving 12 bases between them. This CDR3 spans 14 amino acids. The germline V gene encodes CDR1 SNHLY and CDR2 FYNNEI. The CDR3 is CASSEVTHSYEQFF. The CDR3 DNA is TGTGCCAGCAGTGAAGTAACGCACTCATATGAGCAGTTCTTC. The complete variable domain, with remaining parts taken from reference TRBV2 and TRBJ2-1, reads EPEVTQTPSHQVTQMGQEVILRCVPISNHLYFYWYRQILGQKVEFLVSFYNNEISEKSEIFDDQFSVERPDGSNFTLKIRSTKLEDSAMYFCASSEVTHSYEQFFGPGTRLTVL.

The V call is TRBV19, the J call TRBJ1-1; D uncertain. The V gene lost 1 base and the J gene lost 3 bases, with 12 bases spanning the gap. Germline loops: CDR1 LNHDA, CDR2 SQIVND (reference sequence). The CDR3 contains 15 residues. The CDR3 region is CASSIGSGTHTEAFF. CDR3 nucleotide sequence: TGTGCCAGTAGTATAGGTTCAGGAACCCACACTGAAGCTTTCTTT.

The chain carries TRBV29-1 and TRBJ2-1, with TRBD2 matching over 15 bases. Trimming at V came to 6 bases and at J to 7 bases, leaving 13 bases not matched to a gene. Germline-derived CDR1 and CDR2 are SQVTM and ANQGSEA. This CDR3 is built from 17 residues. CDR3 nucleotide sequence: TGCAGCGTAATTGGCGGCGGGGGACTAGCGGGAGGTAATGAGCAGTTCTTC. Encoded protein: CSVIGGGGLAGGNEQFF.

V is TRBV11-2 and J is TRBJ2-3; D is undetermined. The germline CDR1 and CDR2 sequences are SGHAT and FQNNGV. Between the trimmed V and J ends, which lost 5 bases and 2 bases, there was a span of 8 bases. This CDR3 is built from 13 residues. The CDR3 DNA follows: TGTGCCAGCAGCCCCCAGGTCACAGATACGCAGTATTTT. Translated, it gives CASSPQVTDTQYF.

This clone appeared once. DNA of the CDR3: TGTGCCAGCAGTTTATTGGCCGGCGGAAAGAACACTGAAGCTTTCTTT. As protein: CASSLLAGGKNTEAFF. The genes are TRBV28 and TRBJ1-1; D is unclear. Germline V CDR1 and CDR2: MDHEN, SYDVKM. The CDR3 is 16 residues long. Trimming left V 1 base short and J 1 base short, with 13 bases between.

The genes are TRBV18 and TRBJ2-4, with 8 bases lining up with TRBD1. CDR3 length: 15 amino acids. Per the germline V gene, CDR1 is KGHSH and CDR2 is LQKENI. The J segment lost 6 bases and the V segment lost 3 bases, leaving 7 bases of the junction unmatched. DNA of the CDR3: TGTGCCAGCTCACCTGGGACAGGACGGGGAAACATTCAGTACTTC. Amino acids: CASSPGTGRGNIQYF.

A few counts support this clone. V gene TRBV19 combines with J gene TRBJ1-6; D perhaps matches TRBD1 (5 bases). Looked up from germline, CDR1 is LNHDA and CDR2 is SQIVND (reference sequence). Trimming pared 5 bases from V and 11 bases from J, leaving 16 bases between. This CDR3 contains 14 residues. CDR3 region: CASSRDSLDPPLHF. The DNA of the CDR3 is TGTGCCAGTAGTCGGGACTCCTTGGATCCACCCCTCCACTTT. Using reference TRBV19 and TRBJ1-6 for the parts outside the CDR3, the full variable domain is DGGITQSPKYLFRKEGQNVTLSCEQNLNHDAMYWYRQDPGQGLRLIYYSQIVNDFQKGDIAEGYSVSREKKESFPLTVTSAQKNPTAFYLCASSRDSLDPPLHFGNGTRLTVT.

The V call is TRBV21-1, the J call TRBJ2-1; no check of the table's D call, TRBD2, against the DNA was made. TRBV21-1 is flagged as a pseudogene. This CDR3 comprises 16 residues. CDR3 region: CASSKVYRTSYNEQFF. DNA for the CDR3: TGTGCCAGCAGCAAAGTTTATAGGACTAGTTACAATGAGCAGTTCTTC.

This chain uses TRBV5-1 with TRBJ1-2; D is ambiguous. The germline V gene has CDR1 SGHRS and CDR2 YFSETQ. The CDR3 is 16 amino acids. V shed 0 bases and J shed 2 bases, with 14 bases lying between them. CDR3 in amino acids: CASSLGRGSVNYGYTF. The DNA of the CDR3 is TGCGCCAGCAGCTTGGGTCGCGGATCTGTGAACTATGGCTACACCTTC.

This chain links TRBV7-8 with TRBJ2-2; D may be TRBD2 (6 bases). V lost 1 base, J lost 0 bases, and 15 bases lay in between. The germline V gene encodes CDR1 SGHVS and CDR2 FQNEAQ. The CDR3 has 18 residues. CDR3 sequence: CASSLVSGSGPNTGELFF. Here the CDR3 DNA reads TGTGCCAGCAGCTTAGTTTCAGGCAGCGGGCCGAACACCGGGGAGCTGTTTTTT.

This clone was observed a few times. The rearrangement joins TRBV11-3 to TRBJ1-2; perhaps TRBD1 as D (5 bases). The germline gives CDR1 SGHNT, CDR2 YENEEA. V was pared by 5 bases and J by 0 bases, with 13 bases between. CDR3 length equals 15 residues. CDR3 bases: TGTGCCAGCAGCCCGACAGAGATAGCTAACTATGGCTACACCTTC. Amino acid sequence: CASSPTEIANYGYTF. The variable domain in full, completed from reference TRBV11-3 and TRBJ1-2, reads EAGVVQSPRYKIIEKKQPVAFWCNPISGHNTLYWYLQNLGQGPELLIRYENEEAVDDSQLPKDRFSAERLKGVDSTLKIQPAELGDSAVYLCASSPTEIANYGYTFGSGTRLTVV.

This chain uses TRBV5-1 with TRBJ1-4; D remains unclear. Germline V gene sequence: CDR1 SGHRS, CDR2 YFSETQ. V dropped 4 bases and J dropped 8 bases, with 18 bases sitting between them. The CDR3 consists of 15 residues. CDR3 DNA: TGCGCCAGCAGCCCCCGATCGACCCCGGGGGAAAAACTGTTTTTT. This encodes CASSPRSTPGEKLFF. The variable domain in full, completed from reference TRBV5-1 and TRBJ1-4, reads KAGVTQTPRYLIKTRGQQVTLSCSPISGHRSVSWYQQTPGQGLQFLFEYFSETQRNKGNFPGRFSGRQFSNSRSEMNVSTLELGDSALYLCASSPRSTPGEKLFFGSGTQLSVL.

The chain recombines TRBV4-3 with TRBJ1-4; possible D gene TRBD1, 6 bases. The CDR3 contains 16 residues. Trimming removed 4 bases from V and 8 bases from J, with 20 bases in between. Germline V gives CDR1 LGHNA, CDR2 YSLEER. The CDR3 DNA sequence: TGCGCCAGCAGCCGCAACAGGGCCACGGATGTCGAAAAACTGTTTTTT. Translation gives CASSRNRATDVEKLFF.

This clone has a handful of counts. V gene TRBV7-2 combines with J gene TRBJ2-4, with 10 bases that match TRBD2. With V trimmed by 4 bases and J by 6 bases, 6 bases remained unmatched. Germline CDR1 reads SGHTA; CDR2 reads FQGNSA. This CDR3 has 15 residues. This CDR3 reads CASSSKAGGGNIQYF. In DNA form, the CDR3 reads TGTGCCAGCAGCTCAAAAGCGGGAGGGGGAAACATTCAGTACTTC.

The chain carries TRBV20-1 and TRBJ2-1; D remains unclear. The germline gives CDR1 DFQATT, CDR2 SNEGSKA (reference sequence). V lost 6 bases to trimming and J lost 9 bases, with 12 bases between them. The CDR3 sequence is 11 residues long. This chain's CDR3 is CSAHSTFEQFF. DNA of the CDR3: TGCAGTGCCCACAGTACCTTTGAGCAGTTCTTC.

This rearrangement joins TRBV4-3 to TRBJ2-3; 9 bases are a match to TRBD1. The germline gives CDR1 LGHNA, CDR2 YSLEER. Trimming took 3 bases from V and 5 from J; bases not matched to a gene: 9. The CDR3 spans 16 residues. Here the CDR3 reads CASSQAGTGLGDTQYF. CDR3 in DNA: TGCGCCAGCAGCCAGGCCGGGACAGGGCTAGGAGATACGCAGTATTTT.

The J gene is TRBJ1-4, the V gene TRBV4-3; D gene uncertain. Germline V gives CDR1 LGHNA, CDR2 YSLEER. This CDR3 contains 14 residues. With 0 bases removed from V and 7 bases from J, the gap between germline ends came to 9 bases. The DNA of the CDR3 is TGCGCCAGCAGCCAAGAACTAGGAGTTGAAAAACTGTTTTTT. Its translation is CASSQELGVEKLFF.

V gene TRBV7-6 combines with J gene TRBJ2-7; a possible D gene is TRBD1 (6 bases). CDR3 length: 15 amino acids. The V end was cut by 1 base, the J end by 9 bases, with 19 bases between. Germline CDR1 and CDR2: SGHVS and FNYEAQ. CDR3 DNA sequence: TGTGCCAGCAGCTTAGTACAGGACAGATCTACGGGGCAGTACTTC. Amino acids: CASSLVQDRSTGQYF.

V gene TRBV7-3 combines with J gene TRBJ2-5, with D uncertain. Germline CDR1 and CDR2: SGHTA and FQGTGA. This CDR3 has 13 amino acids. V dropped 4 bases and J dropped 3 bases, with 9 bases sitting between them. CDR3 amino acids: CASSSHPEETQYF. The CDR3 DNA sequence: TGTGCCAGCAGCTCCCACCCGGAAGAGACCCAGTACTTC.

The chain joins TRBV6-2 or TRBV6-3 to TRBJ2-1; 9 nucleotides match TRBD1. CDR3 size: 16 residues. After removal of 1 base from V and 5 bases from J, the junction contained 6 bases not matched to a gene. Germline V gene sequence: CDR1 MNHEY, CDR2 SVGEGT. CDR3 protein: CASSYYRDRENNEQFF. In nucleotides, the CDR3 is TGTGCCAGCAGTTACTACCGGGACAGGGAAAACAATGAGCAGTTCTTC.

This clone came up once. This chain joins TRBV28 and TRBJ2-2; 13 nucleotides align to TRBD2. V gave up 3 bases and J gave up 0 bases; unmatched junction bases: 4. The germline CDR1 and CDR2 sequences are MDHEN and SYDVKM. The CDR3 contains 18 residues. The CDR3 is CASSFIGTSGTNTGELFF. The CDR3 DNA follows: TGTGCCAGCAGTTTTATCGGGACTAGCGGGACGAACACCGGGGAGCTGTTTTTT. The full variable domain, rest sourced from reference TRBV28 and TRBJ2-2, is DVKVTQSSRYLVKRTGEKVFLECVQDMDHENMFWYRQDPGLGLRLIYFSYDVKMKEKGDIPEGYSVSREKKERFSLILESASTNQTSMYLCASSFIGTSGTNTGELFFGEGSRLTVL.

The V call is TRBV4-3, the J call TRBJ1-5; D is possibly TRBD1 (6 bases). The CDR3 loop spans 15 amino acids. Trimming stripped 0 bases from V and 7 bases from J, with 13 bases between. CDR1 and CDR2 (germline): LGHNA, YSLEER. The CDR3 loop is CASSQDLTGHQPQHF. CDR3 coding DNA: TGCGCCAGCAGCCAAGATCTAACAGGGCACCAGCCCCAGCATTTT.

The CDR3 spells CASRGGWQETQYF. Written as DNA, the CDR3 is TGTGCCAGCAGGGGGGGGTGGCAAGAGACCCAGTACTTC. The chain uses TRBV12-3 or TRBV12-4 and TRBJ2-5; TRBD2 matches at 7 bases. The V gene end was trimmed by 6 bases and the J gene end by 2 bases; junction bases not matched to a gene: 3. The CDR3 totals 13 residues.

The chain couples TRBV29-1 to TRBJ2-3, with D hard to call. Germline assignment: CDR1 SQVTM and CDR2 ANQGSEA. This CDR3 is 13 amino acids long. V was shortened by 8 bases and J by 2 bases, with 14 bases between the two germline ends. The CDR3 region is CSLLGGPTDTQYF. CDR3 in DNA: TGCAGCCTCCTCGGTGGGCCCACAGATACGCAGTATTTT.

The chain uses TRBV3-1 (or the pseudogene TRBV3-2) and TRBJ2-7, with D possibly matching TRBD2 (6 bases). Germline V gene lookup returns CDR1 LGHDT and CDR2 YNNKEL (reference sequence). The CDR3 totals 16 residues. Trimming cost V 6 bases and J 4 bases, with 22 bases left between them. CDR3: CASSPSMIAEKYEQYF. The CDR3 DNA sequence: TGTGCCAGCAGTCCATCGATGATAGCGGAGAAGTACGAGCAGTACTTC.

This clone appeared once. The V gene is TRBV19, the J gene TRBJ1-1, with TRBD1 matching 7 bases. The junction had 18 bases not matched to a gene; V was cut back by 5 bases and J by 0 bases. CDR1 is LNHDA, CDR2 SQIVND, per germline (reference sequence). CDR3 length: 19 amino acids. The CDR3, as DNA: TGTGCCAGTAGTCCCCATTGGTGGGAACCGGGACAGATGAACACTGAAGCTTTCTTT. It yields the protein CASSPHWWEPGQMNTEAFF.